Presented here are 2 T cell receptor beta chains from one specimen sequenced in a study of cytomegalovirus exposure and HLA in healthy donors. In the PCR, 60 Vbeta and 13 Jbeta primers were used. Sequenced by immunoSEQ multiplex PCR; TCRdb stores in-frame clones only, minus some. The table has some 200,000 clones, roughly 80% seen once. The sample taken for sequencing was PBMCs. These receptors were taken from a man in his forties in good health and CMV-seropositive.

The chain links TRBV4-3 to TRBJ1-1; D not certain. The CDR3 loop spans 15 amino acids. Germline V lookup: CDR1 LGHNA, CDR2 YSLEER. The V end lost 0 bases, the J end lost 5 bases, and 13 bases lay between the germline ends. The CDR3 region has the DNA TGCGCCAGCAGCCAAGATTTTCGAACCACTACTGAAGCTTTCTTT. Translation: CASSQDFRTTTEAFF.

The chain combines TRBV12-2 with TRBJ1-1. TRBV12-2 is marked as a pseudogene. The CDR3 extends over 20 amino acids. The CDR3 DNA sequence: TGTGCAAGTCGCTTAGCGCGAGGCCGGGATACCAATTTAATGAACACTGAAGCTTTCTTT. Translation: CASRLARGRDTNLMNTEAFF.